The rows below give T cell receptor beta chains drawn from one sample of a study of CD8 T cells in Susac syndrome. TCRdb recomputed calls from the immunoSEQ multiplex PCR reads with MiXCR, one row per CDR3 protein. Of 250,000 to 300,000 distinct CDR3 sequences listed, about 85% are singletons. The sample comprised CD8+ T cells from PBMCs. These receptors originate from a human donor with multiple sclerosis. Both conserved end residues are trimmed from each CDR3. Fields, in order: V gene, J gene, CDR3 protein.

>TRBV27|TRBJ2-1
ATREAGLNEQF
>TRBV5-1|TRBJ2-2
ASSLKLRQRNTGELF
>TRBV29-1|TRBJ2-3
SVEAPRLAGGTTDTQY
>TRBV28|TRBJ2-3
ASSLGSSGTDTQY
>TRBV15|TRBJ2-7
ATSTGAAYEQY
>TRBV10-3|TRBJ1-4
AISAGRTTNEKLF
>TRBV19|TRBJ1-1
ASSMGMLGEAF
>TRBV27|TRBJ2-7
ASSRSSGTRDYEQY
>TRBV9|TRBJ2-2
ASSVGAIPGRAGELF
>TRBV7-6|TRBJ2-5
ASSLPARVPRKETQY
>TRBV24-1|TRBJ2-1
ATSGDAPSSYNEQF
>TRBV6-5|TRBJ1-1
ASSYSSNTEAF
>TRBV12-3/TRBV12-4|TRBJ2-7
ASSFEGTRGEQY
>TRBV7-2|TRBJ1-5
ASRLYVGKDQPQH
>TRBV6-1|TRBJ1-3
ASRPGTGSATSGNTIY
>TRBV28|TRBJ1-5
ASSLSQYSNQPQH
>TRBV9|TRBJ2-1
ASSVSSPNEQF
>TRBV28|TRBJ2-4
ASSWTGGDQY
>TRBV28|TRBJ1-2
ASSFGRLLIGYT
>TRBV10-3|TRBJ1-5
AINREGNQPQH
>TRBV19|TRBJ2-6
ASSGQEKQISGANVLT
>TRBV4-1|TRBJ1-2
ASSQVAAYGYT
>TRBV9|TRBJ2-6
ASSVEGAGANVLT
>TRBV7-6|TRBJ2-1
ASSLAGLAAYNEQF
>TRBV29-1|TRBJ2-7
SGGGRTGGAYEQY
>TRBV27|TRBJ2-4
ASSFSAKNIQY
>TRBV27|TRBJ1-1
ASKGTANTEAF
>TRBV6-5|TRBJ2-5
ASRTGLSTQETQY
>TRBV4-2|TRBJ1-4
ASSQGIKEKLF
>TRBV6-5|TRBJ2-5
ASSYSGSRKNTQY
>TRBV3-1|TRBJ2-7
ASSHNTYEQY
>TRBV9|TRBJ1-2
ASSVAGRQGDGYT
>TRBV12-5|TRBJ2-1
ASGNPGTSFYNEQF
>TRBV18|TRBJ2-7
ASSLQAWDEQY
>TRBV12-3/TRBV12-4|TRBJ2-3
ASSSWTGVQDTQY
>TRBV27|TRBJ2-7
ASSLPGASGPYEQY
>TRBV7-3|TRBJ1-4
ASTLGPGNEKLF
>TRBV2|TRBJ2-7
ASSEWQGRTYEQY
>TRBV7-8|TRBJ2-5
ASSRGGSRQETQY
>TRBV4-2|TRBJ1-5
ASSQKNRDTYQPQH
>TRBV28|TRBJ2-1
ASSLDSSDGVPEQF
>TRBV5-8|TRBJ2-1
ASSASGSLHNEQF
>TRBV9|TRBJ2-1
ASGGLAGYNEQF
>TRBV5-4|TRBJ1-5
ASRIQPLTMGSNQPQH
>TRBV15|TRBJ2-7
ATSRTGYEQY
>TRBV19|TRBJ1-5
ASSIERYSNQPQH
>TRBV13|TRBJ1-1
ARRRGNFEAF
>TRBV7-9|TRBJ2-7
ASSRTSLYDEQY
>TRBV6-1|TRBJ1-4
ASSGRATNEKLF
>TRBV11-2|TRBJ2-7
ASSSGGKRGAEQY
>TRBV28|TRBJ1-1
ASRNRGNTEAF